This TCR beta chain was identified in a study of T cells expressing NK-cell markers. A 5'RACE template switching approach incorporating UMIs was used to make TCR beta cDNA. TCRdb reprocessed the 5' RACE reads, keeping one entry per CDR3 protein, no DNA. This repertoire includes some 340,000 distinct CDR3 sequences. Germline CDR1 LNHDA, CDR2 SQIVND (reference sequence). The CDR3 runs to 13 residues. This TCR came from a man aged 18 to 69 in good health. Input material: blood T cells: a sorted CD56 or NKG2C T cell subset, CD4+ or CD8+ T cells, or bulk PBMC T cells (not recorded which). The rearrangement joins TRBV19 to TRBJ1-5. The CDR3 region is CASSGGVTQPQHF.